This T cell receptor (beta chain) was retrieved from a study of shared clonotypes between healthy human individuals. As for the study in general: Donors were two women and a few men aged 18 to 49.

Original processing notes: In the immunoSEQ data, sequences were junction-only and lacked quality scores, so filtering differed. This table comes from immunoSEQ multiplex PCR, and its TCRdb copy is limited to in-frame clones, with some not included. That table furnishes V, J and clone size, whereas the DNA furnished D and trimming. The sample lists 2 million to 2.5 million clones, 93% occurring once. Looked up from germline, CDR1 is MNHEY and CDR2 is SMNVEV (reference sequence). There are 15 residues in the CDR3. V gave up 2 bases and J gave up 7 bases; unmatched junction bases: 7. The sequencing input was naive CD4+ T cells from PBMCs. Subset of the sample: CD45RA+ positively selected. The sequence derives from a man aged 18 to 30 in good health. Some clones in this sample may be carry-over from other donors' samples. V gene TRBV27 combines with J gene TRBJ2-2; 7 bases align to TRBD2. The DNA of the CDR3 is TGTGCCAGCAGTTTAGTGGGAGGGCCGAGCGGGGAGCTGTTTTTT. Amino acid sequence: CASSLVGGPSGELFF.